Below, one T cell receptor beta chain is given with its context. The germline V gene has CDR1 SNHLY and CDR2 FYNNEI. Between the trimmed V and J ends, which lost 5 bases and 4 bases, there was a span of 15 bases. The CDR3 sequence is 14 residues long. As for time point: baseline, week 1 (first vaccination visit). Treatment described: pre-vaccination baseline after standard-of-care therapy. TCRdb's copy holds only in-frame clones and misses some; the assay was immunoSEQ multiplex PCR. The top ten hold about 5.1% of the sample, which has about 88,000 clones, approximately 80% seen once. These data are taken from a study of a mutant IDH1 vaccine in newly diagnosed glioma. Across the whole study: Among treated patients, around 62% were male and around 40% female, and mean age was approximately 40 years.

The V and J genes are TRBV2 and TRBJ2-7; D not resolved. This sequence originates from a man aged 35-49 years with glioma. Some clones in this sample may be carry-over from other donors' samples. Sequences were derived from PBMCs, sampled from a glioma patient treated with radiotherapy, temozolomide or both. The CDR3 is CASSLAANWYEQYF. The CDR3 DNA is TGTGCCAGCAGTCTTGCAGCCAACTGGTACGAGCAGTACTTC.